What follows is one T cell receptor (beta chain) and its context. The specificity of this receptor is unknown. Within one base of it there is no much larger clone, and no base qualities were kept. At diagnosis, tumor, uninvolved tumor-adjacent lung and peripheral blood were collected and then preserved as a mix of FFPE and fresh-frozen material. For TCR repertoire profiling, blood samples were analyzed in the form of peripheral blood mononuclear cells. The data were taken from a study of T cells in localized non-small cell lung cancer (dated by TCRdb to the early 2020s). Study-level background: The study examined T cell repertoires in roughly 240 patients with early-stage NSCLC and compared tumors with uninvolved tumor-adjacent lungs. The cohort comprised 236 treatment-naïve NSCLC patients with resected, localized lung tumors. The mean age of the NSCLC patients was about 70 years, with 130 or so men and around 100 women. Beyond this particular receptor, the publication reports: Since the design was exploratory, TCR variables were selected using unadjusted p-values with no false-discovery rate correction. The highest T cell clonality was observed in uninvolved tumor-adjacent lung, where clonality exceeded that of tumor, suggesting that antigenic responses were more focused in uninvolved tumor-adjacent lung. Of the top 100 tumor clones, a median of 57 were detected in paired uninvolved adjacent lung; 28 were also among that lung's top 100. Higher blood T cell density associated with longer overall survival, while higher adjacent-lung clonality associated with shorter survival. Because multi-region tumor sequencing was not performed, intratumor heterogeneity could not be ruled out.

TCR beta CDR3 regions were sequenced from DNA using the immunoSEQ Assay. The original methods were these. T cell density was computed as TCR beta template counts normalized to usable DNA estimated by amplifying housekeeping genes. Richness was estimated with the preseqR package, extrapolating to 400,000 templates for PBMC samples and 120,000 templates for tissue samples. Clonality was defined by subtracting Pielou's evenness from one. Tissue-enriched TCRs were identified through differential abundance testing performed on productive amino-acid clonotypes, with a minimum total count of 5 and an alpha of 0.1. Repertoire overlap between compartments was quantified with the Jaccard Index and Morisita Overlap Index. GLIPH grouped TCR beta CDR3s together with public tetramer-defined viral CDR3s, and a viral motif had to include at least three viral sequences and also show V-gene enrichment. In its TCRdb copy, this immuneACCESS table keeps in-frame sequences only and misses some clones. Where compared with another copy, unresolved V genes explain less than half of these, and the others have no known cause. That table supplies the V and J calls and clone size; D and trimming were determined from the DNA. Across this sample there are some 78,000 clones, with 70% to 90% seen only once. The ten largest clones take up more than 2.5% of the sample.

CDR1 and CDR2, per the germline V gene, are SGHTA and FQGNSA. V ends up 5 bases short and J 6 bases short, with an unmatched junction base count of 7. Inclusive of the bounding cysteine and phenylalanine, the CDR3 is 14 residues long. Left in the record is the CDR3 DNA by itself, 42 bases read in frame from the first base. The receptor was derived from a man aged 35 to 70 with stage I lung adenocarcinoma. The sample in question was peripheral blood, obtained before any cancer treatment. Recombination linked TRBV7-2 to TRBJ2-7, and TRBD2 aligns with 10 junction nucleotides. The nucleotide sequence reads as follows: TGTGCCAGCAGCGCCGCCGGGACTAGCGTCGAGCAGTACTTC. The translation is CASSAAGTSVEQYF.